The next 2 T cell receptor beta chains were all read from a single sample in a study of OX40 agonist ivuxolimab in advanced cancers. Sequencing was performed with immunoSEQ multiplex PCR; in TCRdb, only in-frame clones are kept and a portion is missing. This repertoire shows more than 55,000 clones, about nine tenths found once; its top ten account for roughly 3.7%. The sample was CD4+ or CD8+ T cells sorted from blood, taken in a trial of the OX40 agonist ivuxolimab. The receptors shown here come from an adult with an advanced solid tumor such as melanoma, head and neck, liver or kidney cancer.

The J gene is TRBJ2-7, the V gene TRBV7-2, with D tentatively TRBD2 (6 bases). With 5 bases removed from V and 0 bases from J, the gap between germline ends came to 14 bases. CDR3 size: 15 residues. Germline CDR1 SGHTA, CDR2 FQGNSA. The CDR3 DNA sequence: TGTGCCAGCAGCCCCGGGGGAGGCCTCTCCTACGAGCAGTACTTC. As protein: CASSPGGGLSYEQYF.

The chain carries TRBV5-1 and TRBJ2-5, with D possibly matching TRBD2 (5 bases). V lost 0 bases and J lost 0, with 9 bases in between. The CDR3 runs to 15 residues. Germline lookup yields CDR1 SGHRS and CDR2 YFSETQ. CDR3 amino acids: CASSLGSADQETQYF. In DNA, the CDR3 is TGCGCCAGCAGCTTGGGATCAGCGGACCAAGAGACCCAGTACTTC.